The next 20 T cell receptor beta chains were all read from a single sample in a study of shared clonotypes between healthy human individuals. The protocol was immunoSEQ multiplex PCR, while the TCRdb copy is restricted to in-frame clones and leaves out a portion. The data contain roughly 480,000 clones, 79% of them singletons. The sequenced sample consisted of PBMCs. Every receptor here comes from a woman aged 40 to 50 in good health. Some clones in this sample may be carry-over from other donors' samples.

The rearrangement links TRBV11-2 to TRBJ2-1; D gene ambiguous. Looked up from germline, CDR1 is SGHAT and CDR2 is FQNNGV. This CDR3 contains 13 residues. The germline V and J ends were trimmed by 2 bases and 7 bases, with 9 bases remaining between them. The CDR3 spells CASSLWMGNEQFF. CDR3 DNA sequence: TGTGCCAGCAGCTTATGGATGGGAAATGAGCAGTTCTTC.

V usage is TRBV4-3 and J usage is TRBJ1-5; no reliable D call. The germline CDR1 and CDR2 sequences are LGHNA and YSLEER. The CDR3 consists of 14 residues. The V end was cut by 1 base, the J end by 2 bases, with 6 bases between. The DNA for the CDR3 is TGCGCCAGCAGCCAAGCGGCCGGCAATCAGCCCCAGCATTTT. Translation: CASSQAAGNQPQHF.

This sequence joins TRBV27 and TRBJ2-1; D remains ambiguous. This CDR3 is built from 16 residues. The germline V gene encodes CDR1 MNHEY and CDR2 SMNVEV (reference sequence). Trimming cost V 6 bases and J 0 bases, with 15 bases left between them. The chain's CDR3 is CASRPSGFLSYNEQFF. The CDR3 DNA follows: TGTGCCAGCAGACCCTCCGGGTTTCTCTCCTACAATGAGCAGTTCTTC.

The V call is TRBV5-6, the J call TRBJ1-4, with a possible D match to TRBD1 (6 bases). The ends were cut back, 4 bases at V and 4 bases at J, with 11 bases in the middle. CDR1 is SGHDT and CDR2 is YYEEEE in the germline V gene. This CDR3 is built from 14 residues. DNA of the CDR3: TGTGCCAGCAGCCTGCGGACAGTTAATGAAAAACTGTTTTTT. This codes for CASSLRTVNEKLFF.

V gene TRBV5-4 combines with J gene TRBJ2-7, with TRBD2 matching 8 bases. Germline CDR1 is SGHNT and CDR2 is YYREEE (reference sequence). This CDR3 has 17 amino acids. Unmatched junction bases numbered 14, after V lost 4 bases and J lost 2 bases. CDR3: CASSPGTAGLGAYEQYF. The CDR3 DNA sequence: TGTGCCAGCAGCCCTGGGACGGCGGGACTAGGGGCCTACGAGCAGTACTTC.

The rearrangement joins TRBV28 to TRBJ2-3; TRBD2 aligns across 10 bases. With V trimmed by 5 bases and J by 3 bases, 8 bases remained unmatched. The CDR3 is made up of 16 amino acids. In germline, CDR1 is MDHEN, CDR2 SYDVKM. For the CDR3, the DNA is TGTGCCAGCAGTCCTATTAGCGGGAGGATTACAGATACGCAGTATTTT. Amino acids: CASSPISGRITDTQYF.

This clone occurred many times. This sample also contains other DNA sequences that code for the same CDR3. The rearrangement joins TRBV27 to TRBJ2-2; unclear D gene. This CDR3 has 14 residues. The germline V and J ends were trimmed by 3 bases and 8 bases, with 13 bases remaining between them. Per the germline V gene, CDR1 is MNHEY and CDR2 is SMNVEV (reference sequence). CDR3 sequence (DNA): TGTGCCAGCAGTTTCTACAGATTGACGGGGGAGCTGTTTTTT. It codes for CASSFYRLTGELFF.

The genes are TRBV11-1 and TRBJ2-1; no definite D call. Germline-derived CDR1 and CDR2 are SGHAT and FQDESV (reference sequence). Trimming shortened V by 5 bases and J by 6 bases, and 11 bases separated the two germline ends. The CDR3 sequence is 13 residues long. The chain's CDR3 is CASSGRVFNEQFF. The CDR3 coding sequence is TGTGCCAGCAGCGGCCGGGTCTTCAATGAGCAGTTCTTC.

J is TRBJ2-5 and V is TRBV2; 11 bases are a match to TRBD2. Germline V gene lookup returns CDR1 SNHLY and CDR2 FYNNEI. CDR3 length: 16 residues. V lost 7 bases to trimming and J lost 2 bases; unmatched junction nucleotides: 9. The CDR3 sequence is CASTAGLAEAQETQYF. CDR3 bases: TGTGCCAGCACCGCGGGACTAGCGGAAGCTCAAGAGACCCAGTACTTC. The variable domain in full, with the rest retrieved from reference TRBV2 and TRBJ2-5, is EPEVTQTPSHQVTQMGQEVILRCVPISNHLYFYWYRQILGQKVEFLVSFYNNEISEKSEIFDDQFSVERPDGSNFTLKIRSTKLEDSAMYFCASTAGLAEAQETQYFGPGTRLLVL.

The chain employs TRBV19 and TRBJ1-1; D is undetermined. From germline, CDR1 is LNHDA and CDR2 SQIVND (reference sequence). This CDR3 has 11 amino acids. The germline V and J ends were trimmed by 6 bases and 7 bases, with 9 bases remaining between them. CDR3 protein: CASSSTYEAFF. CDR3 DNA sequence: TGTGCCAGTAGCAGCACCTATGAAGCTTTCTTT.

V usage is TRBV18 and J usage is TRBJ2-5; D gene uncertain. The DNA end is more similar to TRBJ2-7, so the J call may be wrong. CDR3 length equals 13 residues. Germline assignment: CDR1 KGHSH and CDR2 LQKENI. The CDR3 nucleotides are TGTGCCAGCTCACCAGGGCCTCTCAACGAGCAGTACTTC. Its translation is CASSPGPLNEQYF.

The CDR3 region is CASSLEMAGGPRGEQYF. For the CDR3, the DNA is TGTGCCAGCAGCTTAGAGATGGCGGGAGGGCCGCGAGGCGAGCAGTACTTC. This rearrangement joins TRBV7-6 to TRBJ2-7; 9 bases fit TRBD2. With 1 base clipped from V and 6 bases from J, the junction kept 13 bases outside the gene matches. Germline CDR1 reads SGHVS; CDR2 reads FNYEAQ. This CDR3 has 17 residues.

The gene calls are TRBV4-1 and TRBJ2-5; TRBD2 aligns across 9 bases. This CDR3 has 16 amino acids. Trimming at V came to 1 base and at J to 2 bases, leaving 5 bases not matched to a gene. Germline V gene lookup returns CDR1 MGHRA and CDR2 YSYEKL. CDR3: CASSQGASGGQETQYF. The CDR3 DNA reads as TGCGCCAGCAGCCAAGGTGCGAGCGGGGGGCAAGAGACCCAGTACTTC.

This clone was seen more than once but under ten times. CDR3 nucleotides: TGCAGCGTGCGGACTAGCGGGAGGGCCGATGAGCAGTTCTTC. Translated: CSVRTSGRADEQFF. The chain is built from TRBV29-1 and TRBJ2-1; TRBD2 aligns across 15 bases. The CDR3 is 14 residues long. Germline V gives CDR1 SQVTM, CDR2 ANQGSEA. After removal of 6 bases from V and 8 bases from J, the junction contained 5 bases not matched to a gene.

Points on this clone: A much larger clone differs from this one at a single base, so this may be a read error. V gene TRBV10-2 combines with J gene TRBJ2-7, with a possible D match to TRBD2 (6 bases). Trimming cost V 0 bases and J 8 bases, with 11 bases left between them. Per germline, CDR1 WSHSY and CDR2 SAAADI. The CDR3 is 13 residues long. This chain's CDR3 is CASSESGLPKQYF. For the CDR3, the DNA is TGCGCCAGCAGTGAGTCGGGACTGCCCAAGCAGTACTTC.

The chain has TRBV11-2 and TRBJ2-1; the D gene is possibly TRBD1 (5 bases). The germline V gene encodes CDR1 SGHAT and CDR2 FQNNGV. Between the trimmed V and J ends, which lost 6 bases and 7 bases, there was a span of 13 bases. The CDR3 extends over 13 amino acids. Written as DNA, the CDR3 is TGTGCCAGCAGAAGACCAGGGAAGAATGAGCAGTTCTTC. It translates to CASRRPGKNEQFF. The variable domain in full, with the rest retrieved from reference TRBV11-2 and TRBJ2-1, is EAGVAQSPRYKIIEKRQSVAFWCNPISGHATLYWYQQILGQGPKLLIQFQNNGVVDDSQLPKDRFSAERLKGVDSTLKIQPAKLEDSAVYLCASRRPGKNEQFFGPGTRLTVL.

The CDR3 is CASSEVSGERDEQFF. The CDR3 nucleotides are TGTGCCAGCAGTGAAGTGTCCGGGGAGCGGGATGAGCAGTTCTTC. The J gene is TRBJ2-1, the V gene TRBV6-1; D possibly corresponds to TRBD2 (6 bases). Trimming pared 1 base from V and 8 bases from J, leaving 15 bases between. CDR1 is MNHNS, CDR2 SASEGT, per germline. This CDR3 region has 15 residues.

V is TRBV2 and J is TRBJ2-3, with 8 bases lining up with TRBD2. This CDR3 is 16 amino acids long. Germline CDR1 reads SNHLY; CDR2 reads FYNNEI. The J segment lost 0 bases and the V segment lost 6 bases, leaving 8 bases of the junction unmatched. CDR3 DNA sequence: TGTGCCAGCAGCAGGGCTAGCGGGCCGAGCACAGATACGCAGTATTTT. Its protein product is CASSRASGPSTDTQYF.

CDR3: CASSLVAGGFPNEQFF. CDR3 nucleotides: TGTGCCAGCAGCTTAGTAGCGGGAGGTTTCCCCAATGAGCAGTTCTTC. The chain employs TRBV11-2 and TRBJ2-1; the match to TRBD2 covers 10 bases. Germline CDR1 reads SGHAT; CDR2 reads FQNNGV. The V gene end was trimmed by 1 base and the J gene end by 6 bases; junction bases not matched to a gene: 6. This CDR3 contains 16 residues.

As concerns this clone: One base away lies a much larger clone, so this may be a sequencing read error. This chain links TRBV5-1 with TRBJ2-5; maybe TRBD2 (5 bases). The end of the DNA fits TRBJ2-7 better, so the J call may be wrong. This CDR3 has 13 residues. The germline CDR1 and CDR2 sequences are SGHRS and YFSETQ. CDR3 sequence (DNA): TGCGCCAGCAGCTTGGAACGGGGCTACGAGCAGTACTTC. It translates to CASSLERGYEQYF.